This TCR beta chain stems from a study of shared clonotypes between healthy human individuals. Study-level points and caveats: Sequencing depth was predicted to influence how clonotypes are shared among donors.

Note on this clone: The antigen remains unidentified. It is likely a read error: a sequence one base away is far more abundant. Other DNA sequences in the same sample also yield this CDR3.

The method was immunoSEQ multiplex PCR; TCRdb's version includes in-frame clones alone and lacks a portion of them. The sample yields about 490,000 clones, 60% to 85% seen once. Sequenced input: PBMCs. The TCR originated in a middle-aged woman in good health. Some clones in this sample may be carry-over from other donors' samples.

The CDR3 sequence is CASSQDDGGVVELFF. The CDR3 coding sequence is TGTGCTAGCAGCCAAGATGATGGGGGAGTTGTGGAGCTGTTTTTT. This chain joins TRBV4-2 and TRBJ2-2; TRBD1 or TRBD2 may be the D gene (5 bases each). There are 15 residues in the CDR3. CDR1 is LGHNA, CDR2 YNFKEQ, per germline.